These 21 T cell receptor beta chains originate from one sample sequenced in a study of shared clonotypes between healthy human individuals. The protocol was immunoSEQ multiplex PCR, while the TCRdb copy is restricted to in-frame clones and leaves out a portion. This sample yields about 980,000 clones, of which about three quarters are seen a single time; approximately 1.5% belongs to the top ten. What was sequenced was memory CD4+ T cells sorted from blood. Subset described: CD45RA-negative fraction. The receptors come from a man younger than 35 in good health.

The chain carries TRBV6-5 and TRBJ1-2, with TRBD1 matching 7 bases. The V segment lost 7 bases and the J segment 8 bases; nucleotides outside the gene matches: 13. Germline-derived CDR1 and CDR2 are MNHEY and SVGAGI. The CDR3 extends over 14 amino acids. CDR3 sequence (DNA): TGTGCCAGCACCGCCCGGAACAGGGGTAGGGGCTACACCTTC. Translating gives CASTARNRGRGYTF.

The CDR3 loop is CASSSSRDRVGGNTEAFF. As DNA, the CDR3 is TGTGCCAGCAGTTCGTCCCGGGACAGGGTCGGGGGGAACACTGAAGCTTTCTTT. The V gene is TRBV27, the J gene TRBJ1-1, with TRBD1 matching 9 bases. Trimming at V came to 4 bases and at J to 1 base, leaving 13 bases not matched to a gene. CDR1 is MNHEY, CDR2 SMNVEV, per germline (reference sequence). The CDR3 length is 18 residues.

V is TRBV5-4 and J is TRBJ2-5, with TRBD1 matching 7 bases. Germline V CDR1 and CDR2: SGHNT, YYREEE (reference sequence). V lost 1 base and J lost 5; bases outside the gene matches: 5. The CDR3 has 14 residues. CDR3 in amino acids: CASSLPGGRETQYF. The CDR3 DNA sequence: TGTGCCAGCAGCTTGCCAGGGGGTCGGGAGACCCAGTACTTC.

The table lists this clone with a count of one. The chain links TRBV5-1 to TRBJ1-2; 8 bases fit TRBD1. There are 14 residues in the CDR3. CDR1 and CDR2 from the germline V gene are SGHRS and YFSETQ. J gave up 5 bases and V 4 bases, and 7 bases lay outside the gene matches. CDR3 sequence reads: CASSVLTGDYGYTF. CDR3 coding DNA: TGCGCCAGCAGCGTACTGACAGGGGATTATGGCTACACCTTC. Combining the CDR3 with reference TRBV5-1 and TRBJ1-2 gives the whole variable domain KAGVTQTPRYLIKTRGQQVTLSCSPISGHRSVSWYQQTPGQGLQFLFEYFSETQRNKGNFPGRFSGRQFSNSRSEMNVSTLELGDSALYLCASSVLTGDYGYTFGSGTRLTVV.

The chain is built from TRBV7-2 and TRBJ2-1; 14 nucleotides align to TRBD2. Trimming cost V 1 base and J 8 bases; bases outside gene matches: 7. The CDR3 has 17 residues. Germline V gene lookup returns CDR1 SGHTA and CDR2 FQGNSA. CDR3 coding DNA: TGTGCCAGCAGCTTAGTATCCGGGACTAGCGGGAGTTATGAGCAGTTCTTC. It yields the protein CASSLVSGTSGSYEQFF.

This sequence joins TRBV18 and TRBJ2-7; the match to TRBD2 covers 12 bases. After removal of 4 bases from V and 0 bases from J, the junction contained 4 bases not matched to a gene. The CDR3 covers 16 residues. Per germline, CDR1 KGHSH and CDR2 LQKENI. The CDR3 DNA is TGTGCCAGCTCACAATTGACTAGCGGGAGCTCCTACGAGCAGTACTTC. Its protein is CASSQLTSGSSYEQYF.

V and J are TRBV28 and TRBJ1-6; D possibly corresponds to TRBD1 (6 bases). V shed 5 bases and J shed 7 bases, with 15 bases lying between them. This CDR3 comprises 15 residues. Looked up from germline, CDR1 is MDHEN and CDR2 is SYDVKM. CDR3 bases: TGTGCCAGCAGTGAACAGGGAGTCTTAAATTCACCCCTCCACTTT. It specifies CASSEQGVLNSPLHF.

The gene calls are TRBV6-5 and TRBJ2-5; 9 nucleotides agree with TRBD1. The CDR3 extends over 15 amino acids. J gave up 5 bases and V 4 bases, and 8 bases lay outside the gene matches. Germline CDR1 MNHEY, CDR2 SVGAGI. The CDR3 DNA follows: TGTGCCAGCAGTTCATCCTTGACAGGGGGGGAGACCCAGTACTTC. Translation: CASSSSLTGGETQYF.

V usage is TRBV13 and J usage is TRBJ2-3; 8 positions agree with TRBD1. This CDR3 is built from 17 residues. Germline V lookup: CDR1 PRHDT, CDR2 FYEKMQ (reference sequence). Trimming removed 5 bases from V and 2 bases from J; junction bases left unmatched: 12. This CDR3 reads CASSTYLGQESTDTQYF. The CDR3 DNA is TGTGCCAGCAGCACTTACCTGGGACAGGAGTCCACAGATACGCAGTATTTT.

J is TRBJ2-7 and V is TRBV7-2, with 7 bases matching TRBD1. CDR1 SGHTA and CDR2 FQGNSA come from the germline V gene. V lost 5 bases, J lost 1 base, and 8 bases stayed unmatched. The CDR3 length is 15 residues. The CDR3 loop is CASSVRTGESYEQYF. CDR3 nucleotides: TGTGCCAGCAGCGTTCGGACAGGTGAATCCTACGAGCAGTACTTC.

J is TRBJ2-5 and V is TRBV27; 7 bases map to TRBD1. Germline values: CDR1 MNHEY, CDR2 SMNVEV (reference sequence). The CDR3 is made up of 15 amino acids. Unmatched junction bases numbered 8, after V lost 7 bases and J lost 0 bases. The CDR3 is CASKQLGGNQETQYF. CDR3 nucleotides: TGTGCCAGCAAACAACTAGGGGGCAACCAAGAGACCCAGTACTTC.

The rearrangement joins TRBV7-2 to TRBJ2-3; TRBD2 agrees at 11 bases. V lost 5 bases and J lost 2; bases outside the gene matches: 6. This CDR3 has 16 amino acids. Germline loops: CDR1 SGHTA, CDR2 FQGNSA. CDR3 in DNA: TGTGCCAGCAGCCGGACTAGCGGGTCCTTCACAGATACGCAGTATTTT. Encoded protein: CASSRTSGSFTDTQYF.

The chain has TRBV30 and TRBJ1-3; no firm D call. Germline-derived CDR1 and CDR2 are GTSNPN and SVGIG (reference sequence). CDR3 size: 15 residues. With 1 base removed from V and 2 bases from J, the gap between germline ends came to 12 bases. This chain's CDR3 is CAWSASSFTGNTIYF. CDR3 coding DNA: TGTGCCTGGAGTGCCTCATCCTTTACTGGAAACACCATATATTTT.

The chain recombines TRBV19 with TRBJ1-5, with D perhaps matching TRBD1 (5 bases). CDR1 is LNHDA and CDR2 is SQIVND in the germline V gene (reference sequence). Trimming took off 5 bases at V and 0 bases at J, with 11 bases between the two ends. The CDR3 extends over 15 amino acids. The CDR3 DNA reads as TGTGCCAGTAGTTCCGGGACGGTTAGCAATCAGCCCCAGCATTTT. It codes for CASSSGTVSNQPQHF.

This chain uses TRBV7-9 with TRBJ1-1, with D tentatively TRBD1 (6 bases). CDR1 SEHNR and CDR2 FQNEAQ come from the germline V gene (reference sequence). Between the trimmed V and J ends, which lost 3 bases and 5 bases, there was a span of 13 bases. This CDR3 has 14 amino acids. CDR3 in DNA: TGTGCCAGCAGCTTCGAGGGGGAGGGGACTGAAGCTTTCTTT. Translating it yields CASSFEGEGTEAFF.

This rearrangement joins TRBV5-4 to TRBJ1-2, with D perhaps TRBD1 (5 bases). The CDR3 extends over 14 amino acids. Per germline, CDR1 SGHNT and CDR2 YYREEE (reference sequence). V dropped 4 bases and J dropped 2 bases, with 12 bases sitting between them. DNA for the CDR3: TGTGCCAGCAGCGAGCAGGGAGGCAACTATGGCTACACCTTC. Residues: CASSEQGGNYGYTF.

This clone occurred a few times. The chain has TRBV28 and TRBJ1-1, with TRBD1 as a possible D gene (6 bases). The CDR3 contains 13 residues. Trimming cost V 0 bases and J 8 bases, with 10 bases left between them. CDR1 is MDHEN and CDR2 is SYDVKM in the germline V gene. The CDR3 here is CASSLWAGTEAFF. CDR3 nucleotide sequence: TGTGCCAGCAGTTTATGGGCAGGGACAGAAGCTTTCTTT.

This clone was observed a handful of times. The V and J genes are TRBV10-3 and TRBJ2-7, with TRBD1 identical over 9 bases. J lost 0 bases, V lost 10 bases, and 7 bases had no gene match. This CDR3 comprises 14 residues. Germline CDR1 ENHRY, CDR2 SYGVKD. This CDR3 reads CASWTGAVSYEQYF. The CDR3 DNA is TGTGCCAGTTGGACAGGGGCAGTCTCCTACGAGCAGTACTTC.

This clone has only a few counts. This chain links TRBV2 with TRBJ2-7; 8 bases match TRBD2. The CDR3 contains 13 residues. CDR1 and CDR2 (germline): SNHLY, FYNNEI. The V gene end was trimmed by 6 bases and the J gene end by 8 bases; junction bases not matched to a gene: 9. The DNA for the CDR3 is TGTGCCAGCAGAGATGGGACTAGACAAAAGCAGTACTTC. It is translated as CASRDGTRQKQYF.

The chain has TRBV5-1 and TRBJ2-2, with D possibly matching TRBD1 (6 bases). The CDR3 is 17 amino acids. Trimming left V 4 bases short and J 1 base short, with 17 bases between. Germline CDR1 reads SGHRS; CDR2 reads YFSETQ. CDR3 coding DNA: TGCGCCAGCAGCCTGTTAGCCCAGGGGAGGAACACCGGGGAGCTGTTTTTT. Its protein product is CASSLLAQGRNTGELFF.

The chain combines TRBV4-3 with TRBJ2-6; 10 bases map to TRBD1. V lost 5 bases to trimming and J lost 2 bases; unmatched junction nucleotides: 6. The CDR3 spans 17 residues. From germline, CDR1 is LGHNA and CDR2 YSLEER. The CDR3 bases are TGCGCCAGCAGCTTAGGGACAGGGGCGCCTGGGGCCAACGTCCTGACTTTC. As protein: CASSLGTGAPGANVLTF.